The 10 T cell receptor beta chains presented below share a single source sample, sequenced in a study of beta chain features in type 1 diabetes. Study results and limitations: Type 1 diabetes patients had TCRB CDR3s that were shorter (moderately but significantly so) in all four CD4+ subsets.

Sequenced material consisted of expressed TCRB transcripts (all of the isolated RNA was reverse transcribed). The data were produced by immunoSEQ multiplex PCR, yet TCRdb's version contains in-frame clones alone and is incomplete. The table records 400,000 or so clones, roughly an eighth of them present only once. These receptors lack a known antigen. The source material was naive CD4+ T cells from blood. Receptors were obtained from a woman aged 18-30 years with type 1 diabetes.

The chain couples TRBV29-1 to TRBJ1-5; D gene unclear. The germline V gene has CDR1 SQVTM and CDR2 ANQGSEA. The CDR3 consists of 11 residues. V lost 4 bases, J lost 6 bases, and 7 bases lay in between. In DNA, the CDR3 is TGCAGCGTTGGCGATGGTCAGCCCCAGCATTTT. Its protein product is CSVGDGQPQHF. Complete variable domain (other parts from reference TRBV29-1 and TRBJ1-5): SAVISQKPSRDICQRGTSLTIQCQVDSQVTMMFWYRQQPGQSLTLIATANQGSEATYESGFVIDKFPISRPNLTFSTLTVSNMSPEDSSIYLCSVGDGQPQHFGDGTRLSIL.

This clone was observed a handful of times. The chain links TRBV9 to TRBJ2-1; D call uncertain. V shed 0 bases and J shed 7 bases, with 11 bases lying between them. This CDR3 region has 14 residues. In germline, CDR1 is SGDLS, CDR2 YYNGEE. CDR3 bases: TGTGCCAGCAGCGTAGAGCTAGGTTTGAATGAGCAGTTCTTC. This translates into CASSVELGLNEQFF.

The rearrangement uses TRBV4-1 and TRBJ2-4, with 10 positions matching TRBD2. Per germline, CDR1 MGHRA and CDR2 YSYEKL. The CDR3 loop spans 17 amino acids. Germline trimming cut 8 bases from V and 4 bases from J; bases unmatched to any gene: 14. DNA of the CDR3: TGCGCCAGCGGCCGATACCTAGCGGGAGAAGGAAAAAACATTCAGTACTTC. Residues: CASGRYLAGEGKNIQYF.

Points on this clone: One end of the junction varies from germline; a read error may be responsible. This chain connects TRBV5-1 to TRBJ2-7, with TRBD1 matching 9 bases. CDR3 length: 11 amino acids. CDR1 and CDR2 (germline): SGHRS, YFSETQ. This CDR3 is CASSPDRGWHF. For the CDR3, the DNA is TGCGCCAGCAGCCCGGACAGGGGATGGCACTTC. Together with reference TRBV5-1 and TRBJ2-7, the CDR3 gives the full variable domain: KAGVTQTPRYLIKTRGQQVTLSCSPISGHRSVSWYQQTPGQGLQFLFEYFSETQRNKGNFPGRFSGRQFSNSRSEMNVSTLELGDSALYLCASSPDRGWHFGPGTRLTVT.

V gene TRBV19 combines with J gene TRBJ2-1, with a tentative D call TRBD2 (6 bases). Per germline, CDR1 LNHDA and CDR2 SQIVND (reference sequence). The V and J ends lost 3 bases and 9 bases respectively, with 18 bases between them. The CDR3 length is 15 residues. The CDR3 here is CASSMGGALLTEQFF. The CDR3 nucleotides are TGTGCCAGTAGTATGGGGGGAGCGCTTCTGACTGAGCAGTTCTTC.

This rearrangement joins TRBV2 to TRBJ2-6; D is undetermined. V was cut by 3 bases and J by 0 bases, with 9 bases left in between. CDR3 length: 16 residues. Germline values: CDR1 SNHLY, CDR2 FYNNEI. CDR3 nucleotides: TGTGCCAGCAGTGACCTGGGCCTCTCTGGGGCCAACGTCCTGACTTTC. It yields the protein CASSDLGLSGANVLTF.

A few counts support this clone. The chain carries TRBV5-1 and TRBJ2-1, with TRBD1 matching over 12 bases. The germline V gene encodes CDR1 SGHRS and CDR2 YFSETQ. Trimming took 3 bases from V and 0 from J; bases not matched to a gene: 22. This CDR3 is built from 23 residues. Here the CDR3 reads CASSSPGQGAWTRVRDSYNEQFF. The CDR3 DNA is TGCGCCAGCAGCTCGCCGGGACAGGGGGCCTGGACTAGAGTCCGCGACTCCTACAATGAGCAGTTCTTC. The full variable domain, its missing parts supplied by reference TRBV5-1 and TRBJ2-1, is KAGVTQTPRYLIKTRGQQVTLSCSPISGHRSVSWYQQTPGQGLQFLFEYFSETQRNKGNFPGRFSGRQFSNSRSEMNVSTLELGDSALYLCASSSPGQGAWTRVRDSYNEQFFGPGTRLTVL.

The rearrangement links TRBV28 to TRBJ2-4; 7 bases are a match to TRBD1. The CDR3 runs 14 residues. V dropped 2 bases and J dropped 4; count of bases not matched to a gene: 2. Germline V CDR1 and CDR2: MDHEN, SYDVKM. The CDR3 protein is CASSLEQGKNIQYF. The CDR3 DNA reads TGTGCCAGCAGTTTAGAACAGGGGAAAAACATTCAGTACTTC.

V is TRBV9 and J is TRBJ2-2; TRBD1 might be the D (6 bases). Germline V gene lookup returns CDR1 SGDLS and CDR2 YYNGEE. The CDR3 is 13 amino acids. Trimming pared 4 bases from V and 6 bases from J, leaving 10 bases between. CDR3 sequence (DNA): TGTGCCAGCAGCAGTAACAGGGCCGGGGAGCTGTTTTTT. Translating gives CASSSNRAGELFF.

This clone was picked up a small number of times. J is TRBJ1-4 and V is TRBV5-1; no firm D call. Germline CDR1 reads SGHRS; CDR2 reads YFSETQ. The CDR3 is 14 amino acids. The V and J ends lost 0 bases and 6 bases respectively, with 9 bases between them. The CDR3 reads CASSLVPADEKLFF. The CDR3 coding sequence is TGCGCCAGCAGCTTGGTTCCGGCGGATGAAAAACTGTTTTTT.